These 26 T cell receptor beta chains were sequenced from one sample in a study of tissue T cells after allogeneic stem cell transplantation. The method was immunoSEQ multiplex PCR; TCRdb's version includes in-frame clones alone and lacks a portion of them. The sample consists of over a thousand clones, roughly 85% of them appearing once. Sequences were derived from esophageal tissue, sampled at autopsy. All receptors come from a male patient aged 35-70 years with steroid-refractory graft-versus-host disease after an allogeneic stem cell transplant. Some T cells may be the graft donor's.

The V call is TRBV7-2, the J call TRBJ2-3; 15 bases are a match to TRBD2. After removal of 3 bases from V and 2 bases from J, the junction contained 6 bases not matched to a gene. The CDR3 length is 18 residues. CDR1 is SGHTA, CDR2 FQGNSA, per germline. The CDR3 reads CASSFWTSGGAITDTQYF. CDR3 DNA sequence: TGTGCCAGCAGCTTTTGGACTAGCGGGGGGGCCATCACAGATACGCAGTATTTT.

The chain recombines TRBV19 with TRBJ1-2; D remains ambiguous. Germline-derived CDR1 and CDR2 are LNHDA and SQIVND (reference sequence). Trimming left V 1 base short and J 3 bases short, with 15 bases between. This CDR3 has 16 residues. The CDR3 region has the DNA TGTGCCAGTAGTATAGGCCTCGGCCAGGCGGACTATGGCTACACCTTC. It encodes CASSIGLGQADYGYTF.

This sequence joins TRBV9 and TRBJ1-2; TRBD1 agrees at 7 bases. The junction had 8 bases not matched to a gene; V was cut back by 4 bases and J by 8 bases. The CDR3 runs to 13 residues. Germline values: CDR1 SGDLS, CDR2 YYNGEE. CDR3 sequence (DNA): TGTGCCAGCAGCCTCGACAGGGAAGGCGGCTACACCTTC. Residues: CASSLDREGGYTF.

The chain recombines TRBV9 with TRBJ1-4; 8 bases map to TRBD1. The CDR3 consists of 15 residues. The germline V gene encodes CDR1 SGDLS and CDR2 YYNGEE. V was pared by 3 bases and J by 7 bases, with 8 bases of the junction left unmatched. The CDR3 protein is CASSDGQGLGEKLFF. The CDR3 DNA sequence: TGTGCCAGCAGCGATGGACAGGGATTGGGTGAAAAACTGTTTTTT. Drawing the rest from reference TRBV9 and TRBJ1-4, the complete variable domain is DSGVTQTPKHLITATGQRVTLRCSPRSGDLSVYWYQQSLDQGLQFLIQYYNGEERAKGNILERFSAQQFPDLHSELNLSSLELGDSALYFCASSDGQGLGEKLFFGSGTQLSVL.

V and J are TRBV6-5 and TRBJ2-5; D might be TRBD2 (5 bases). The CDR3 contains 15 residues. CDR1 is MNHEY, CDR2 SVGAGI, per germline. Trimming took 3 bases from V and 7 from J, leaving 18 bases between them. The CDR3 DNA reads TGTGCCAGCAGTTATCGGACTGAGGCAACGGGGACCCAGTACTTC. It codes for CASSYRTEATGTQYF.

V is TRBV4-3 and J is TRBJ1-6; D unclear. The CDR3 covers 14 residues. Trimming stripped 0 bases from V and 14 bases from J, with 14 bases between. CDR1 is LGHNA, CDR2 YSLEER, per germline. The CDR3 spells CASSQDKRARALHF. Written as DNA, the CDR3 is TGCGCCAGCAGCCAAGATAAGAGGGCTAGGGCCCTCCACTTT.

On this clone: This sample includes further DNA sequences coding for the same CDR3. Here the CDR3 reads CASSLTSGPYNEQFF. CDR3 in DNA: TGTGCCAGCAGCTTGACTAGCGGCCCCTACAATGAGCAGTTCTTC. The chain carries TRBV7-2 and TRBJ2-1, with TRBD2 identical over 9 bases. This CDR3 spans 15 amino acids. The trim removed 3 bases at V and 2 bases at J, leaving 2 bases unmatched. Per germline, CDR1 SGHTA and CDR2 FQGNSA. Supplemented by reference TRBV7-2 and TRBJ2-1, the full variable domain reads GAGVSQSPSNKVTEKGKDVELRCDPISGHTALYWYRQSLGQGLEFLIYFQGNSAPDKSGLPSDRFSAERTGGSVSTLTIQRTQQEDSAVYLCASSLTSGPYNEQFFGPGTRLTVL.

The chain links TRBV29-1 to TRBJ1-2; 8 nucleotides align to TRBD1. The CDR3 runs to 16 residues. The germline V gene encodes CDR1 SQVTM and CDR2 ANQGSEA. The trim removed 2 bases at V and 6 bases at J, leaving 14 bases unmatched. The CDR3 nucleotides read TGCAGCGTTGAAACAGGACAGGGAGAATGGGCGGATGGCTACACCTTC. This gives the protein CSVETGQGEWADGYTF.

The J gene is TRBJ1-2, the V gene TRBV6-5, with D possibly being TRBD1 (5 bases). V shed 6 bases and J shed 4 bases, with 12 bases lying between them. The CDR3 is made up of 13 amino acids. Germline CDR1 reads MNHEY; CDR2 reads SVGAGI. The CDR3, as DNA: TGTGCCAGCAGATTACAGGAACCCTATGGCTACACCTTC. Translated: CASRLQEPYGYTF.

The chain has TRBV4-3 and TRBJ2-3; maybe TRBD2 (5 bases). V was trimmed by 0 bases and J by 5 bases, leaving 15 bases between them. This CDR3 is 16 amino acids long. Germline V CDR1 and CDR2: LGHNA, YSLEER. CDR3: CASSQEFRVARDTQYF. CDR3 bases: TGCGCCAGCAGCCAAGAATTTAGGGTAGCGAGAGATACGCAGTATTTT.

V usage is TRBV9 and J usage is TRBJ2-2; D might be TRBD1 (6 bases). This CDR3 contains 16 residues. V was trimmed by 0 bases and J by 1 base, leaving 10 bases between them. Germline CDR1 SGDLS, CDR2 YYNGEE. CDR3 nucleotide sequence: TGTGCCAGCAGCGTAGTTGGCAGGGGGAACACCGGGGAGCTGTTTTTT. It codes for CASSVVGRGNTGELFF.

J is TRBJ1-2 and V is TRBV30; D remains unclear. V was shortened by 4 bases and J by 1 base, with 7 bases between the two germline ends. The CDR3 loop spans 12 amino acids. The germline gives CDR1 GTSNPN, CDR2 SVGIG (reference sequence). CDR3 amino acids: CAWTGSNYGYTF. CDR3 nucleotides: TGTGCCTGGACAGGAAGTAACTATGGCTACACCTTC. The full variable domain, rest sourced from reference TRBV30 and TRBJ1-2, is SQTIHQWPATLVQPVGSPLSLECTVEGTSNPNLYWYRQAAGRGLQLLFYSVGIGQISSEVPQNLSASRPQDRQFILSSKKLLLSDSGFYLCAWTGSNYGYTFGSGTRLTVV.

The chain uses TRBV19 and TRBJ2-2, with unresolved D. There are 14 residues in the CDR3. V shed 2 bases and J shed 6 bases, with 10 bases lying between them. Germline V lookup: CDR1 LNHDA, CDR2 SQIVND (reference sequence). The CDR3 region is CASSIYELSGELFF. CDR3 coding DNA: TGTGCCAGTAGTATATACGAACTCTCCGGGGAGCTGTTTTTT.

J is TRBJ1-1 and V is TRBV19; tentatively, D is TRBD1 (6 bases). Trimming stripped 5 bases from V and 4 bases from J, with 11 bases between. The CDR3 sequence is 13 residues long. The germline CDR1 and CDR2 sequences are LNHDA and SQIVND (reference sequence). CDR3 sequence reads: CASSVDSPTEAFF. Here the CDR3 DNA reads TGTGCCAGTAGTGTGGACAGCCCCACTGAAGCTTTCTTT.

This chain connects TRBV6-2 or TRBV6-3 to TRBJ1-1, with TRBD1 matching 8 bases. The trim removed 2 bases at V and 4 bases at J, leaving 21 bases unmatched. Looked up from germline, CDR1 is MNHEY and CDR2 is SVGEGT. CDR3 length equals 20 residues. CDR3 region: CASSYPTSTHQGASGTEAFF. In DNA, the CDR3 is TGTGCCAGCAGTTACCCCACATCCACCCACCAGGGGGCCTCGGGCACTGAAGCTTTCTTT.

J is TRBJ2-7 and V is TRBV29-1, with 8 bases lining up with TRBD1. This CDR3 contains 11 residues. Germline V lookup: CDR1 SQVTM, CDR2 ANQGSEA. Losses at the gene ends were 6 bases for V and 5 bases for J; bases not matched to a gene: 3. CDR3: CSVSGGHEQYF. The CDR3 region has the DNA TGCAGCGTCTCAGGGGGCCACGAGCAGTACTTC.

The CDR3 sequence is CASSLNPPPTGVAKNIQYF. CDR3 bases: TGTGCCAGCAGCTTAAATCCCCCTCCAACAGGGGTAGCCAAAAACATTCAGTACTTC. The J gene is TRBJ2-4, the V gene TRBV7-6; 7 bases are shared with TRBD1. The CDR3 is 19 residues long. Germline V gene data show CDR1 as SGHVS and CDR2 as FNYEAQ. J gave up 0 bases and V 2 bases, and 13 bases lay outside the gene matches.

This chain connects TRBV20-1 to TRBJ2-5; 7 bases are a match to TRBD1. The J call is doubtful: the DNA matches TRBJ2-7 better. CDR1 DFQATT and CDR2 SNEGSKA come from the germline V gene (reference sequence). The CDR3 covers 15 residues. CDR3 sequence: CSASTLGDSPYEQYF. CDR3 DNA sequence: TGCAGTGCTAGTACTTTAGGGGACAGCCCCTACGAGCAGTACTTC.

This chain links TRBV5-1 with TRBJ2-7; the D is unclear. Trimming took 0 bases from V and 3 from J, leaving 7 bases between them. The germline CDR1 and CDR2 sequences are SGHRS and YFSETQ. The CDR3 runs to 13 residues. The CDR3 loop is CASSLGRNYEQYF. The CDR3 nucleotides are TGCGCCAGCAGCTTGGGACGTAACTACGAGCAGTACTTC.

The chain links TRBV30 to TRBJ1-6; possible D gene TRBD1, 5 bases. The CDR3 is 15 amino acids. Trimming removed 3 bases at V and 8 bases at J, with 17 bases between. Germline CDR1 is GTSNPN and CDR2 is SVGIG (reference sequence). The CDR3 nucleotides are TGTGCCTGGAGAGGGCCCGACAGCAGTTATTCACCCCTCCACTTT. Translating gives CAWRGPDSSYSPLHF.

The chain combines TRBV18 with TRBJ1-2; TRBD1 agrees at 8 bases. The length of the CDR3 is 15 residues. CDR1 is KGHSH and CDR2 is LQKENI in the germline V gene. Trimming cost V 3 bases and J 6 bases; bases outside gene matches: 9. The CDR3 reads CASSPGQVEQDGYTF. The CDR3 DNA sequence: TGTGCCAGCTCACCGGGACAGGTCGAGCAAGATGGCTACACCTTC.

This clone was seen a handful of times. CDR3 nucleotide sequence: TGTGCCAGCAGTTTCGGTCAGGTCAGGGATCAGCCCCAGCATTTT. Its translation is CASSFGQVRDQPQHF. V gene TRBV28 combines with J gene TRBJ1-5; the D gene is possibly TRBD1 (5 bases). Germline V gene sequence: CDR1 MDHEN, CDR2 SYDVKM. The CDR3 has 15 amino acids. With 3 bases removed from V and 5 bases from J, the gap between germline ends came to 14 bases.

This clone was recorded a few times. CDR3 coding DNA: TGTGCCAGCAGCTTAGCCTCAGGGCCCTACAATGAGCAGTTCTTC. This gives the protein CASSLASGPYNEQFF. The chain links TRBV7-9 to TRBJ2-1; maybe TRBD1 (5 bases). V lost 0 bases and J 2 bases, leaving 8 bases between the germline ends. This CDR3 has 15 residues. The V gene's germline CDR1 is SEHNR and CDR2 FQNEAQ (reference sequence).

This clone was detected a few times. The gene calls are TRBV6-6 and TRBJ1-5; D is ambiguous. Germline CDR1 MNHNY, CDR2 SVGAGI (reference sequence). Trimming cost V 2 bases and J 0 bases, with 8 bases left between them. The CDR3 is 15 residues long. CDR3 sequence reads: CASSYDGYSNQPQHF. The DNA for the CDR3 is TGTGCCAGCAGTTACGATGGATATAGCAATCAGCCCCAGCATTTT.

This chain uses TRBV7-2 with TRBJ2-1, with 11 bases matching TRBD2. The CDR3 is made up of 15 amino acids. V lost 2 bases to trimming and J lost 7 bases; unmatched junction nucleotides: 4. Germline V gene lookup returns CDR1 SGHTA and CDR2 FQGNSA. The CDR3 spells CASSLTSGRLNEQFF. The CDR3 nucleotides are TGTGCCAGCAGCTTAACTAGCGGGAGATTAAATGAGCAGTTCTTC.

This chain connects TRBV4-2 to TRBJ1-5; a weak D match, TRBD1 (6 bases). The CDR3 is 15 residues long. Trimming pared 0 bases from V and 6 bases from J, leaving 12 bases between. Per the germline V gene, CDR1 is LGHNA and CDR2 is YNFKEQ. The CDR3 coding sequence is TGTGCCAGCAGCCAAGATTTGGGGGGCGGTCAGCCCCAGCATTTT. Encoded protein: CASSQDLGGGQPQHF.